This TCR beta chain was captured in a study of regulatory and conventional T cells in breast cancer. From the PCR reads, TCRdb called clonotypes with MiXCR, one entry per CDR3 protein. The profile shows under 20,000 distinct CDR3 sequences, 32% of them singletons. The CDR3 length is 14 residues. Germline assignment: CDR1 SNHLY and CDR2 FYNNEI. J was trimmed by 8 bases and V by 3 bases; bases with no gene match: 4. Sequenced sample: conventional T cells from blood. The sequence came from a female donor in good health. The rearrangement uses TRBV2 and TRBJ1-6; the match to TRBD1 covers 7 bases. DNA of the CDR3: TGTGCCAGCAGTGAGAACAGGGGATATTCACCCCTCCACTTT. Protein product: CASSENRGYSPLHF.